The rows below give T cell receptor beta chains drawn from one sample of a study of cytomegalovirus exposure and HLA in healthy donors. Data came from immunoSEQ multiplex PCR; TCRdb stores just in-frame clones and leaves some out. Among over 150,000 clones listed, 80% were seen once. The sequencing input was PBMCs. The receptors here all came from a middle-aged woman in good health and CMV-seropositive. CDR3s include the opening cysteine and the closing phenylalanine or tryptophan. Fields, in order: D gene, V gene, clone size, J gene, CDR3 protein, CDR3 DNA. D genes are given only for firm matches. Clone size, where shown, is once, few, many, or a class for clones that have expanded.

D: TRBD1
V: TRBV7-9
size: few
J: TRBJ1-1
CDR3: CASSPGGQMNTEAFF
DNA: TGTGCCAGCAGCCCCGGGGGACAGATGAACACTGAAGCTTTCTTT

D: TRBD2
V: TRBV29-1
size: .
J: TRBJ2-1
CDR3: CSVQGTSGIPSEQFF
DNA: TGCAGCGTTCAGGGGACTAGCGGCATCCCTAGTGAGCAGTTCTTC

D: .
V: TRBV18
size: .
J: TRBJ1-1
CDR3: CASSPVSRANTEAFF
DNA: TGTGCCAGCTCACCCGTTAGCAGGGCGAACACTGAAGCTTTCTTT

D: TRBD2
V: TRBV12-5
size: .
J: TRBJ2-1
CDR3: CASGLVPSGAYNEQFF
DNA: TGTGCTAGTGGTTTGGTACCTAGCGGGGCGTACAATGAGCAGTTCTTC

D: TRBD2
V: TRBV7-2
size: once
J: TRBJ2-5
CDR3: CASSYELAGAKTQYF
DNA: TGTGCCAGCAGCTACGAACTAGCGGGAGCAAAGACCCAGTACTTC

D: TRBD2
V: TRBV2
size: .
J: TRBJ2-2
CDR3: CASRLAAQNTGELFF
DNA: TGTGCCAGCCGACTAGCGGCCCAGAACACCGGGGAGCTGTTTTTT

D: .
V: TRBV28
size: .
J: TRBJ1-2
CDR3: CASRSFEDGYTF
DNA: TGTGCCAGCAGAAGTTTTGAGGATGGCTACACCTTC

D: TRBD2
V: TRBV5-1
size: .
J: TRBJ2-7
CDR3: CASSLGTSGRGSYEQYF
DNA: TGCGCCAGCAGCTTGGGGACTAGCGGGAGAGGTTCCTACGAGCAGTACTTC

D: .
V: TRBV28
size: .
J: TRBJ1-1
CDR3: CASSWGRGGGTEAFF
DNA: TGTGCCAGCAGTTGGGGGCGGGGGGGCGGCACTGAAGCTTTCTTT

D: .
V: TRBV5-4
size: .
J: TRBJ2-3
CDR3: CASSLSLADTQYF
DNA: TGTGCCAGCAGCTTGTCTCTCGCGGATACGCAGTATTTT

D: TRBD2
V: TRBV10-2
size: .
J: TRBJ2-1
CDR3: CASTLAGGNEQFF
DNA: TGCGCCAGCACCTTAGCGGGAGGGAATGAGCAGTTCTTC

D: .
V: TRBV29-1
size: once
J: TRBJ1-1
CDR3: CSVGGRGIDGTEAFF
DNA: TGCAGCGTTGGGGGAAGGGGGATCGACGGCACTGAAGCTTTCTTT

D: .
V: TRBV7-9
size: .
J: TRBJ1-1
CDR3: CASSPGHGIPEAFF
DNA: TGTGCCAGCAGCCCAGGCCACGGGATTCCTGAAGCTTTCTTT

D: .
V: TRBV15
size: few
J: TRBJ1-1
CDR3: CATSRFRRGVNTEAFF
DNA: TGTGCCACCAGCAGATTTCGACGCGGGGTGAACACTGAAGCTTTCTTT

D: TRBD1
V: TRBV5-1
size: .
J: TRBJ2-7
CDR3: CASSLESTGFAEQYF
DNA: TGCGCCAGCAGCTTGGAATCGACAGGGTTCGCCGAGCAGTACTTC

D: .
V: TRBV6-1
size: few
J: TRBJ1-6
CDR3: CASSDRDNSPLHF
DNA: TGTGCCAGCAGTGACAGGGATAATTCACCCCTCCACTTT

D: TRBD1
V: TRBV6-6
size: .
J: TRBJ1-1
CDR3: CASSQTGDRAEAFF
DNA: TGTGCCAGCAGTCAGACAGGGGACAGGGCAGAAGCTTTCTTT

D: .
V: TRBV10-2
size: .
J: TRBJ2-2
CDR3: CASSEGANTGELFF
DNA: TGCGCCAGCAGTGAGGGGGCAAACACCGGGGAGCTGTTTTTT

D: TRBD2
V: TRBV27
size: .
J: TRBJ2-1
CDR3: CASSPVLAGGPNEQFF
DNA: TGTGCCAGCAGTCCCGTACTAGCGGGAGGCCCGAATGAGCAGTTCTTC

D: .
V: TRBV7-3
size: .
J: TRBJ2-3
CDR3: CASSSGPVKDTQYF
DNA: TGTGCCAGCTCCAGTGGGCCCGTCAAGGATACGCAGTATTTT

D: .
V: TRBV27
size: few
J: TRBJ2-1
CDR3: CASSPVGLKDSYNEQFF
DNA: TGTGCCAGCAGTCCTGTGGGACTGAAAGACTCCTACAATGAGCAGTTCTTC

D: TRBD2
V: TRBV25-1
size: .
J: TRBJ2-7
CDR3: CASSAGTSQYF
DNA: TGTGCCAGCAGTGCCGGGACTAGCCAGTACTTC

D: TRBD1
V: TRBV2
size: .
J: TRBJ1-5
CDR3: CASRAGQGLGNQPQHF
DNA: TGTGCCAGCAGGGCTGGACAGGGGTTGGGCAATCAGCCCCAGCATTTT

D: .
V: TRBV10-3
size: .
J: TRBJ1-5
CDR3: CAIRDEEDQPQHF
DNA: TGTGCCATCAGAGACGAGGAGGATCAGCCCCAGCATTTT

D: .
V: TRBV6-4
size: .
J: TRBJ1-5
CDR3: CASSDSKTGPPHQPQHF
DNA: TGTGCCAGCAGTGACTCTAAGACAGGCCCCCCCCATCAGCCCCAGCATTTT

D: TRBD2
V: TRBV10-3
size: .
J: TRBJ2-1
CDR3: CAITPLGRESRNEQFF
DNA: TGTGCCATCACCCCCCTAGGGCGGGAGTCGAGGAATGAGCAGTTCTTC

D: TRBD2
V: TRBV4-2
size: .
J: TRBJ2-7
CDR3: CASSPLAGESHEQYF
DNA: TGTGCCAGCAGCCCGCTAGCGGGAGAATCCCACGAGCAGTACTTC

D: .
V: TRBV5-5
size: .
J: TRBJ1-4
CDR3: CASSITGSNEKLFF
DNA: TGTGCCAGCAGCATCACAGGGTCAAATGAAAAACTGTTTTTT

D: .
V: TRBV18
size: .
J: TRBJ2-1
CDR3: CASSQSTGGNEQFF
DNA: TGTGCCAGCTCCCAATCGACTGGGGGGAATGAGCAGTTCTTC

D: .
V: TRBV4-1
size: .
J: TRBJ1-1
CDR3: CASSQDTEIEAFF
DNA: TGCGCCAGCAGCCAAGATACGGAGATTGAAGCTTTCTTT

D: .
V: TRBV5-4
size: .
J: TRBJ2-3
CDR3: CASSLASVSTDTQYF
DNA: TGTGCCAGCAGCTTGGCTAGCGTAAGCACAGATACGCAGTATTTT

D: .
V: TRBV7-9
size: .
J: TRBJ2-7
CDR3: CASSSWGAGAYEQYF
DNA: TGTGCCAGCAGCTCCTGGGGGGCGGGAGCCTACGAGCAGTACTTC

D: TRBD2
V: TRBV18
size: .
J: TRBJ2-5
CDR3: CASSPSGIQETQYF
DNA: TGTGCCAGCTCGCCTAGCGGGATACAAGAGACCCAGTACTTC

D: .
V: TRBV5-8
size: .
J: TRBJ1-1
CDR3: CASSSQGTLNTEAFF
DNA: TGTGCCAGCAGCTCCCAGGGGACCTTGAACACTGAAGCTTTCTTT

D: TRBD1
V: TRBV9
size: .
J: TRBJ2-5
CDR3: CASSATVGTGGETQYF
DNA: TGTGCCAGCAGCGCCACCGTAGGGACAGGGGGAGAGACCCAGTACTTC

D: .
V: TRBV7-8
size: .
J: TRBJ2-1
CDR3: CASSLRGSYNEQFF
DNA: TGTGCCAGCAGCCTTAGGGGCTCCTACAATGAGCAGTTCTTC

D: .
V: TRBV30
size: .
J: TRBJ2-7
CDR3: CAWSGRGEQYF
DNA: TGTGCCTGGAGTGGTAGGGGCGAGCAGTACTTC

D: TRBD2
V: TRBV19
size: few
J: TRBJ2-7
CDR3: CASSIDWAGVYEQYF
DNA: TGTGCCAGTAGTATAGACTGGGCGGGAGTCTACGAGCAGTACTTC

D: .
V: TRBV29-1
size: .
J: TRBJ1-1
CDR3: CSVVGAPGLGITEAFF
DNA: TGCAGCGTTGTGGGGGCCCCAGGGTTAGGTATTACTGAAGCTTTCTTT

D: TRBD1
V: TRBV30
size: .
J: TRBJ1-4
CDR3: CAWSPGGWGEKLFF
DNA: TGTGCCTGGAGTCCAGGGGGGTGGGGTGAAAAACTGTTTTTT

D: .
V: TRBV30
size: few
J: TRBJ1-3
CDR3: CAPPQVSGNTIYF
DNA: TGTGCCCCCCCACAGGTCTCTGGAAACACCATATATTTT

D: .
V: TRBV6-1
size: .
J: TRBJ2-1
CDR3: CASSLGGNEQFF
DNA: TGTGCCAGCAGTTTAGGGGGAAATGAGCAGTTCTTC

D: TRBD2
V: TRBV7-7
size: few
J: TRBJ2-1
CDR3: CASSPLAGRGDEQFF
DNA: TGTGCTAGCAGCCCTCTAGCGGGCCGAGGGGATGAGCAGTTCTTC

D: .
V: TRBV7-8
size: few
J: TRBJ2-6
CDR3: CATQLLGVSNLNVLTF
DNA: TGTGCCACCCAGCTTTTAGGAGTATCTAACCTTAACGTCCTGACTTTC

D: TRBD1
V: TRBV7-8
size: .
J: TRBJ2-3
CDR3: CASSTFGQGTDTQYF
DNA: TGTGCCAGCAGCACCTTCGGACAGGGGACAGATACGCAGTATTTT